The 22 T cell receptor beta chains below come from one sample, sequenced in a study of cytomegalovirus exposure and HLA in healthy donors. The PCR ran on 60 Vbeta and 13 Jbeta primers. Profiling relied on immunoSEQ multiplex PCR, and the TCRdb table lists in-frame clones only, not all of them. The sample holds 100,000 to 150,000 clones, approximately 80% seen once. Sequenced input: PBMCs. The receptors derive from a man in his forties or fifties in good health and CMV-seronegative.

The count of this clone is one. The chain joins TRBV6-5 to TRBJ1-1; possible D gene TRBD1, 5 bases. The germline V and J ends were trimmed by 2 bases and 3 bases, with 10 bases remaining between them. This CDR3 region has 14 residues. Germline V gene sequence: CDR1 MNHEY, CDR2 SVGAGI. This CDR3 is CASSYRGSDTEAFF. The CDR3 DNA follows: TGTGCCAGCAGTTACAGGGGCTCGGACACTGAAGCTTTCTTT.

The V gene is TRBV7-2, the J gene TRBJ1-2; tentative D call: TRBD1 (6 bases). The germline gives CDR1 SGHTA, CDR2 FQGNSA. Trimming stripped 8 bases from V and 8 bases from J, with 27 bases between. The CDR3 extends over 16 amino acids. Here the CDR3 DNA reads TGTGCCAGCCACCCCGGGGGGGCGTCTGGGTCAAGCGGCTACACCTTC. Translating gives CASHPGGASGSSGYTF.

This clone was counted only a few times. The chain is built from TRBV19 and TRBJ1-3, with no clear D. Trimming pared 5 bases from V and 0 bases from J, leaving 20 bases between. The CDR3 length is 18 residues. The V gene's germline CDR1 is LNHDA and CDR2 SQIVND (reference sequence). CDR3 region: CASSVLGGPLSSGNTIYF. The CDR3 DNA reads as TGTGCCAGTAGTGTACTTGGCGGGCCTCTATCCTCTGGAAACACCATATATTTT.

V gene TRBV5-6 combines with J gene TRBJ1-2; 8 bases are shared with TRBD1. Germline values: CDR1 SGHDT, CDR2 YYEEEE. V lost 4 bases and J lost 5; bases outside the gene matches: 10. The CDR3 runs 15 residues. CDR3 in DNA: TGTGCCAGCAGCCGCAAGACAGGGGCGGGGTATGGCTACACCTTC. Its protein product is CASSRKTGAGYGYTF.

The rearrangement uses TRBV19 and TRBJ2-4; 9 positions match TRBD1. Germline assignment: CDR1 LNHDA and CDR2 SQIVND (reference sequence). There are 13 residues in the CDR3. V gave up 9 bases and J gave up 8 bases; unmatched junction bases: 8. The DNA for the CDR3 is TGTGCCAGCCGGGACAGGGTTTTTGACATTCAGTACTTC. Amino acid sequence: CASRDRVFDIQYF.

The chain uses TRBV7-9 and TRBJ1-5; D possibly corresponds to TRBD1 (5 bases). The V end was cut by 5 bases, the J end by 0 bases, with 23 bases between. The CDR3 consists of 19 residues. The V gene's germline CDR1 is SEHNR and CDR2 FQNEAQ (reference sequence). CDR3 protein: CASSTGGAGGTYSNQPQHF. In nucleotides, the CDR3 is TGTGCCAGCAGCACTGGTGGGGCAGGAGGGACCTATAGCAATCAGCCCCAGCATTTT. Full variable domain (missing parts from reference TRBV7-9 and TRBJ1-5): DTGVSQNPRHKITKRGQNVTFRCDPISEHNRLYWYRQTLGQGPEFLTYFQNEAQLEKSRLLSDRFSAERPKGSFSTLEIQRTEQGDSAMYLCASSTGGAGGTYSNQPQHFGDGTRLSIL.

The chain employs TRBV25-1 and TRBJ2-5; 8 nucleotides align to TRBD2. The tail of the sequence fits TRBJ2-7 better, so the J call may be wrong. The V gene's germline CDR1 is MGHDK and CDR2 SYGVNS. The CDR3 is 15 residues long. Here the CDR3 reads CASSETGTSFSEQYF. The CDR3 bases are TGTGCCAGCAGTGAGACCGGGACTAGTTTTTCCGAGCAGTACTTC.

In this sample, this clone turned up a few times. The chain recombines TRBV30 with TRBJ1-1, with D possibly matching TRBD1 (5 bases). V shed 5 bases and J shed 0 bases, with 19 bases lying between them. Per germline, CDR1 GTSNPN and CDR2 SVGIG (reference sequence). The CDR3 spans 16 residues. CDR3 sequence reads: CAWAINVRGMNTEAFF. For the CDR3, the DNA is TGTGCCTGGGCTATCAACGTCCGGGGGATGAACACTGAAGCTTTCTTT.

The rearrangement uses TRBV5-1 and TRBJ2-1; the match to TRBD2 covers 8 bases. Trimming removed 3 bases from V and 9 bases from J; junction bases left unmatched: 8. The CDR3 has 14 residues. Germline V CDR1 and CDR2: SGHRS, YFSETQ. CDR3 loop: CASSSGGAGGEQFF. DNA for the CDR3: TGCGCCAGCAGCTCCGGGGGGGCTGGAGGTGAGCAGTTCTTC.

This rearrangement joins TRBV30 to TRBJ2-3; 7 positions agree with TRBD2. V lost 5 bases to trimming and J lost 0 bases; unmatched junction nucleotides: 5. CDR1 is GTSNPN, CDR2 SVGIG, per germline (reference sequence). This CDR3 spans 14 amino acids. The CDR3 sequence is CAWVLGGSTDTQYF. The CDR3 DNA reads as TGTGCCTGGGTCCTGGGGGGGAGCACAGATACGCAGTATTTT.

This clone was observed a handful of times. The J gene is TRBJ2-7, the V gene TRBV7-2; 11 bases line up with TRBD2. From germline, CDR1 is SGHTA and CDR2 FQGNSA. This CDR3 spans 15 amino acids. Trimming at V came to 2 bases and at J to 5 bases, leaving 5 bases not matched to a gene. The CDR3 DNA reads TGTGCCAGCAGCTTAAGGACTAGCGGGTTAAACGAGCAGTACTTC. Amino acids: CASSLRTSGLNEQYF.

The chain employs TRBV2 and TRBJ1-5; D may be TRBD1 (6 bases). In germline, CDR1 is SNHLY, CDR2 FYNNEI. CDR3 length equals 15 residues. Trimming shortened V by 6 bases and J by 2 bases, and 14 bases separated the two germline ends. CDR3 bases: TGTGCCAGCAGGGTGGGGGGGGGCGGCAATCAGCCCCAGCATTTT. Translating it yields CASRVGGGGNQPQHF.

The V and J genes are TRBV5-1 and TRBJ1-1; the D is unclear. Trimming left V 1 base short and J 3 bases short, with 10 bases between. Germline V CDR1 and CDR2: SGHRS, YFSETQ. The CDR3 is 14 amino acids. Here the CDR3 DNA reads TGCGCCAGCAGCTTGAGCCTCGGGGACACTGAAGCTTTCTTT. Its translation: CASSLSLGDTEAFF.

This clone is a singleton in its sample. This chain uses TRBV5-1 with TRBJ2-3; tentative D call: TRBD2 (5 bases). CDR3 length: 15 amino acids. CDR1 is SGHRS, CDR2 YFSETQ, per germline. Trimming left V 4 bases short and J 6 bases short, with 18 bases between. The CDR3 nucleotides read TGCGCCAGCAGCGAACGGAGGAGATACCCCGATACGCAGTATTTT. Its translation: CASSERRRYPDTQYF.

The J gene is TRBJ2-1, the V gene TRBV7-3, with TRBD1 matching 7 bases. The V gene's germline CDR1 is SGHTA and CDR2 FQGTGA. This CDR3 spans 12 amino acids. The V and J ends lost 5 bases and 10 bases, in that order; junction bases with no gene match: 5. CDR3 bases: TGTGCCAGCAGCGCACCGGGACAGGAGCAGTTCTTC. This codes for CASSAPGQEQFF.

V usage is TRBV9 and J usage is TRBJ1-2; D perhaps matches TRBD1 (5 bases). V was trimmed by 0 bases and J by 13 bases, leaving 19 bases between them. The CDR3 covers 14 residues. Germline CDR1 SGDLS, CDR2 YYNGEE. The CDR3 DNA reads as TGTGCCAGCAGCGTAGAAAGGTTGGGGGGTTCAATCACCTTC. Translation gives CASSVERLGGSITF.

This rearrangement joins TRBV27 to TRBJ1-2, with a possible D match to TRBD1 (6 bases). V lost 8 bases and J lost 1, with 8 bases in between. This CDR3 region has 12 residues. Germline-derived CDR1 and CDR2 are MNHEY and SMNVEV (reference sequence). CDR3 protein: CASGQYNYGYTF. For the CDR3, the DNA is TGTGCCAGCGGACAGTATAACTATGGCTACACCTTC.

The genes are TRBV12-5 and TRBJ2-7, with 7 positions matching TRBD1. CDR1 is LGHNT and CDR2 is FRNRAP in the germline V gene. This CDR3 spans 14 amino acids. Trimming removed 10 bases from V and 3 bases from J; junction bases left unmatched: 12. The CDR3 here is CATPLGTALYEQYF. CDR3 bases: TGTGCTACCCCGCTCGGGACAGCTCTCTACGAGCAGTACTTC.

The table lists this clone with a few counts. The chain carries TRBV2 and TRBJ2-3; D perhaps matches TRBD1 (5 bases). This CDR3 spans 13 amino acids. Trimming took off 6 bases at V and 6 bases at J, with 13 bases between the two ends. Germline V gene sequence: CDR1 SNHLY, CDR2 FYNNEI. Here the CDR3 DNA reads TGTGCCAGCAGGCTGACAGAATCTGATACGCAGTATTTT. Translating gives CASRLTESDTQYF.

The CDR3 loop reads CASSFDRGYSPLHF. CDR3 bases: TGTGCCAGCAGTTTCGACAGGGGCTATTCACCCCTCCACTTT. This chain uses TRBV27 with TRBJ1-6; 8 bases agree with TRBD1. Trimming took 3 bases from V and 8 from J; bases not matched to a gene: 3. The CDR3 contains 14 residues. The germline CDR1 and CDR2 sequences are MNHEY and SMNVEV (reference sequence).

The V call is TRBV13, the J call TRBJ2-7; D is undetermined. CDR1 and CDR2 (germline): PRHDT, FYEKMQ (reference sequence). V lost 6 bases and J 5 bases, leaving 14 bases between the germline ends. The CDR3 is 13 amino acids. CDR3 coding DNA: TGTGCCAGCAGTGGGCCCGAAGCCGACGAGCAGTACTTC. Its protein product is CASSGPEADEQYF. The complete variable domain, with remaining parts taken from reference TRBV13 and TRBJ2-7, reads AAGVIQSPRHLIKEKRETATLKCYPIPRHDTVYWYQQGPGQDPQFLISFYEKMQSDKGSIPDRFSAQQFSDYHSELNMSSLELGDSALYFCASSGPEADEQYFGPGTRLTVT.

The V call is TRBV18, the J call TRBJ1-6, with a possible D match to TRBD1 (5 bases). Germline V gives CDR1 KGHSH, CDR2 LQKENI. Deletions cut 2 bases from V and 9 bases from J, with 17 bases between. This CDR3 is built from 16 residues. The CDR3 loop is CASSPDRQTITSPLHF. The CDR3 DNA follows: TGTGCCAGCTCACCAGACCGACAGACAATAACTTCACCCCTCCACTTT.